This entry features one T cell receptor beta chain sequence. Antigen: not known. This entry comes from a study of T cell responses to AZD1222 COVID-19 vaccine. Whole-study findings and limits: Donors were mostly white British, more females; clonal diversity possibly underestimated.

Libraries were prepared by immunoSEQ multiplex PCR; TCRdb keeps only in-frame clonotypes and omits some of them. The sample lists 100,000 to 150,000 clones, about 90% occurring once. The V end was cut by 5 bases, the J end by 2 bases, with 12 bases between. CDR3 length: 15 residues. Germline V gives CDR1 SGHTA, CDR2 FQGNSA. This clonotype originated in an adult in good health. This rearrangement joins TRBV7-2 to TRBJ2-2; a weak D match, TRBD2 (6 bases). Specimen: peripheral blood, collected on day 0 of AZD1222 vaccination. CDR3 residues: CASSGGTVNTGELFF. As DNA, the CDR3 is TGTGCCAGCAGCGGAGGGACGGTTAACACCGGGGAGCTGTTTTTT.